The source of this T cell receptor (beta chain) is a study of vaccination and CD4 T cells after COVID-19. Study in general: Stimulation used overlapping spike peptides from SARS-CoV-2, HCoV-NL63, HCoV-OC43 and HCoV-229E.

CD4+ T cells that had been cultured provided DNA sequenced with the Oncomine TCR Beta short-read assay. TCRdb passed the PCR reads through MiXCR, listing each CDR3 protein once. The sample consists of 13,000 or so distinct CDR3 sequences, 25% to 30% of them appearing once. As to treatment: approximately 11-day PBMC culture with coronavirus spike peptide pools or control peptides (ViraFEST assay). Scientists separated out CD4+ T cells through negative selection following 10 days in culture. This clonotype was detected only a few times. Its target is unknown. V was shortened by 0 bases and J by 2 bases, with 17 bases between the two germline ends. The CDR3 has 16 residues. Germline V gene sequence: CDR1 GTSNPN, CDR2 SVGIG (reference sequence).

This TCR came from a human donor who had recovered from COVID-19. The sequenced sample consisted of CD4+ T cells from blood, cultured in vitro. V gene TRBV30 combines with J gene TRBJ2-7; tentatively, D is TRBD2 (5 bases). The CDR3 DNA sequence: TGTGCCTGGAGTGTATTCGGAAGCGGATATACCTACGAGCAGTACTTC. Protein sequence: CAWSVFGSGYTYEQYF. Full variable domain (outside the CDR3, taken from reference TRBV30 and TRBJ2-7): SQTIHQWPATLVQPVGSPLSLECTVEGTSNPNLYWYRQAAGRGLQLLFYSVGIGQISSEVPQNLSASRPQDRQFILSSKKLLLSDSGFYLCAWSVFGSGYTYEQYFGPGTRLTVT.